This record looks at one TCR beta chain sequence and its context. Antigen unknown. This sample was included in a study of cytomegalovirus exposure and HLA in healthy donors. General observations from the study: The study listed around 150 cytomegalovirus-associated TCR beta chains. Rarity marked most TCR sequences, yet some public TCRs occurred in many donors.

This CDR3 spans 18 amino acids. With 2 bases clipped from V and 2 bases from J, the junction kept 14 bases outside the gene matches. In germline, CDR1 is SGHRS, CDR2 YFSETQ. Profiling relied on immunoSEQ multiplex PCR, and the TCRdb table lists in-frame clones only, not all of them. Seen here are around 150,000 clones, 70% to 85% observed once, and the top ten hold roughly 27%. The chain combines TRBV5-1 with TRBJ2-3; TRBD2 matches at 7 bases. The TCR was taken from a man aged 25 to 40 in good health and CMV-seropositive. The sample was PBMCs. CDR3 sequence (DNA): TGCGCCAGCAGCTTATTCCCCCAGGGAGGGCCCCCCACAGATACGCAGTATTTT. Amino acids: CASSLFPQGGPPTDTQYF.